This entry lists 29 T cell receptor beta chains sequenced from one sample in a study of CD8 T cells in ankylosing spondylitis. TCRdb recomputed calls from the 5' RACE reads with MiXCR, one row per CDR3 protein. This sample has a few hundred thousand distinct CDR3 sequences; 15% to 20% occur once, and the top ten carry roughly 34%. The sequenced sample was blood, either unsorted or a sorted T cell fraction (not recorded which). The receptors were sampled from a male donor with ankylosing spondylitis or in good health (not recorded which).

This clonotype has a count of ten or more. This chain's CDR3 is CASSLALNTEAFF. Written as DNA, the CDR3 is TGTGCCAGCAGTTTAGCGCTGAACACTGAAGCTTTCTTT. The chain recombines TRBV12-3 or TRBV12-4 with TRBJ1-1; no clear D. The CDR3 is 13 amino acids. V dropped 0 bases and J dropped 0 bases, with 2 bases sitting between them.

This clonotype was picked up many times. This chain connects TRBV4-3 to TRBJ1-5; D gene uncertain. Germline V lookup: CDR1 LGHNA, CDR2 YSLEER. Deletions cut 0 bases from V and 0 bases from J, with 9 bases between. The CDR3 consists of 16 residues. CDR3 region: CASSQERAISNQPQHF. The CDR3 bases are TGCGCCAGCAGCCAAGAACGGGCAATTAGCAATCAGCCCCAGCATTTT.

This clonotype has ten or more counts. The rearrangement uses TRBV10-2 and TRBJ2-1; the D gene is possibly TRBD1 (5 bases). This CDR3 comprises 15 residues. V dropped 3 bases and J dropped 0 bases, with 9 bases sitting between them. Germline V gives CDR1 WSHSY, CDR2 SAAADI. CDR3 sequence reads: CASSEGRGSYNEQFF. The CDR3 coding sequence is TGCGCCAGCAGTGAAGGTAGGGGCTCCTACAATGAGCAGTTCTTC.

This clonotype has ten or more counts. The gene calls are TRBV5-6 and TRBJ2-7, with D unclear. Germline V gives CDR1 SGHDT, CDR2 YYEEEE. V was shortened by 0 bases and J by 0 bases, with 7 bases between the two germline ends. The length of the CDR3 is 14 residues. CDR3 protein: CASSLGGDSYEQYF. CDR3 sequence (DNA): TGTGCCAGCAGCTTGGGCGGAGACTCCTACGAGCAGTACTTC.

The chain couples TRBV29-1 to TRBJ2-7; maybe TRBD1 (6 bases). There are 14 residues in the CDR3. V was trimmed by 4 bases and J by 0 bases, leaving 13 bases between them. CDR1 is SQVTM and CDR2 is ANQGSEA in the germline V gene. CDR3 residues: CSVGPDRYSYEQYF. In DNA form, the CDR3 reads TGCAGCGTTGGACCCGACAGGTACTCCTACGAGCAGTACTTC.

The chain carries TRBV6-2 or TRBV6-3 and TRBJ2-3; TRBD2 matches at 12 bases. Trimming removed 8 bases from V and 6 bases from J; junction bases left unmatched: 12. The CDR3 runs to 16 residues. Germline V gene sequence: CDR1 MNHEY, CDR2 SVGEGT. In DNA, the CDR3 is TGTGCCAGCTCCACCATCAGACTAGCGGGAGCGGATACGCAGTATTTT. Translation: CASSTIRLAGADTQYF.

This clonotype was observed many times. V and J are TRBV11-1 and TRBJ2-5; no clear D gene. The V gene's germline CDR1 is SGHAT and CDR2 FQDESV (reference sequence). The CDR3 runs to 14 residues. V lost 7 bases and J lost 3, with 15 bases in between. CDR3: CASTPSDREETQYF. In DNA, the CDR3 is TGTGCCAGCACCCCCTCCGACCGGGAAGAGACCCAGTACTTC.

This clonotype was seen only a few times. The chain links TRBV5-1 to TRBJ2-1; 9 nucleotides align to TRBD1. This CDR3 is built from 18 residues. The germline V gene encodes CDR1 SGHRS and CDR2 YFSETQ. With V trimmed by 2 bases and J by 6 bases, 15 bases remained unmatched. CDR3 sequence: CASSFDRGKLGWFNEQFF. The DNA for the CDR3 is TGCGCCAGCAGCTTTGACAGGGGGAAGTTAGGGTGGTTCAATGAGCAGTTCTTC.

This clonotype was detected a few times. J is TRBJ1-5 and V is TRBV7-3; no clear D gene. The V and J ends lost 2 bases and 0 bases respectively, with 23 bases between them. CDR1 and CDR2 from the germline V gene are SGHTA and FQGTGA. The CDR3 totals 20 residues. DNA of the CDR3: TGTGCCAGCAGCTTAGGTTACCGGGAAGCCAGCTTAGATAGCAATCAGCCCCAGCATTTT. Its protein product is CASSLGYREASLDSNQPQHF.

The CDR3 bases are TGTGCCAGCAGTTGGCGGGAGAGTGGGTACGAGCAGTACTTC. As protein: CASSWRESGYEQYF. The rearrangement uses TRBV6-5 and TRBJ2-7, with 7 bases lining up with TRBD2. Per the germline V gene, CDR1 is MNHEY and CDR2 is SVGAGI. This CDR3 comprises 14 residues. After removal of 4 bases from V and 4 bases from J, the junction contained 7 bases not matched to a gene.

This clonotype has only a few counts. The chain has TRBV5-1 and TRBJ2-7; TRBD2 matches at 10 bases. The CDR3 covers 17 residues. The junction had 14 bases not matched to a gene; V was cut back by 1 base and J by 7 bases. Germline assignment: CDR1 SGHRS and CDR2 YFSETQ. CDR3 DNA sequence: TGCGCCAGCAGCTTGCGGGTGAACCCAGCGGGAGGGCAGGAGCAGTACTTC. Translation gives CASSLRVNPAGGQEQYF.

A few counts support this clonotype. The rearrangement joins TRBV4-3 to TRBJ2-3, with 10 nucleotides matching TRBD2. CDR3 length equals 16 residues. J lost 4 bases, V lost 1 base, and 5 bases had no gene match. The germline V gene has CDR1 LGHNA and CDR2 YSLEER. CDR3 DNA sequence: TGCGCCAGCAGCCAAGGGCTAGCGGGAGTGGCAGATACGCAGTATTTT. Its translation: CASSQGLAGVADTQYF.

This clonotype turned up a few times. The chain is built from TRBV29-1 and TRBJ2-1; D call uncertain. V was shortened by 7 bases and J by 0 bases, with 13 bases between the two germline ends. CDR3 size: 14 residues. CDR1 is SQVTM and CDR2 is ANQGSEA in the germline V gene. Here the CDR3 DNA reads TGCAGCGGCCTCTACGAAAGCTCCTACAATGAGCAGTTCTTC. This encodes CSGLYESSYNEQFF.

This clonotype was seen ten or more times. J is TRBJ2-7 and V is TRBV28; 11 nucleotides match TRBD1. J lost 3 bases, V lost 6 bases, and 4 bases had no gene match. Germline V gene sequence: CDR1 MDHEN, CDR2 SYDVKM. The CDR3 has 14 residues. The CDR3 DNA reads TGTGCCAGCAGCACCGGGACAGGGGGCTACGAGCAGTACTTC. Translated: CASSTGTGGYEQYF. Looking up the rest from reference TRBV28 and TRBJ2-7 gives the full variable domain: DVKVTQSSRYLVKRTGEKVFLECVQDMDHENMFWYRQDPGLGLRLIYFSYDVKMKEKGDIPEGYSVSREKKERFSLILESASTNQTSMYLCASSTGTGGYEQYFGPGTRLTVT.

This clonotype has a handful of counts. The chain has TRBV20-1 and TRBJ2-7, with 7 bases matching TRBD1. This CDR3 has 12 residues. The V and J ends lost 6 bases and 4 bases, in that order; junction bases with no gene match: 6. The germline gives CDR1 DFQATT, CDR2 SNEGSKA (reference sequence). The CDR3 bases are TGCAGTGCCCCCGGGACAGCTTACGAGCAGTACTTC. Its protein product is CSAPGTAYEQYF.

The sample holds a few counts of this clonotype. This sequence joins TRBV29-1 and TRBJ2-1; 7 nucleotides match TRBD2. The trim removed 5 bases at V and 8 bases at J, leaving 3 bases unmatched. The CDR3 runs to 11 residues. The germline V gene encodes CDR1 SQVTM and CDR2 ANQGSEA. The CDR3 spells CSVQGGDEQFF. The CDR3 DNA is TGCAGCGTTCAGGGAGGGGATGAGCAGTTCTTC.

This clonotype has just a few counts. The gene calls are TRBV20-1 and TRBJ2-3; 8 nucleotides align to TRBD2. With 0 bases clipped from V and 6 bases from J, the junction kept 8 bases outside the gene matches. The germline V gene encodes CDR1 DFQATT and CDR2 SNEGSKA (reference sequence). The CDR3 has 15 amino acids. Here the CDR3 DNA reads TGCAGTGCTAGAGATTGGCGGGAGGATTTGGATACGCAGTATTTT. Its translation is CSARDWREDLDTQYF.

This chain joins TRBV4-1 and TRBJ2-7; D perhaps matches TRBD2 (6 bases). CDR1 is MGHRA and CDR2 is YSYEKL in the germline V gene. The ends were cut back, 3 bases at V and 6 bases at J, with 15 bases in the middle. The CDR3 sequence is 14 residues long. In DNA form, the CDR3 reads TGCGCCAGCAGCCAGGTGGAGGGACGGGGCGAGCAGTACTTC. Translated, it gives CASSQVEGRGEQYF.

This clonotype was seen more than once but under ten times. J is TRBJ2-7 and V is TRBV29-1; 14 nucleotides match TRBD2. The germline V gene has CDR1 SQVTM and CDR2 ANQGSEA. The CDR3 runs to 14 residues. Trimming took 4 bases from V and 5 from J; bases not matched to a gene: 4. CDR3 region: CSVVGLAGDDEQYF. The CDR3 DNA is TGCAGCGTTGTGGGACTAGCGGGAGACGACGAGCAGTACTTC.

This clonotype was detected many times. The V and J genes are TRBV4-1 and TRBJ2-5; D is perhaps TRBD1 (6 bases). V was clipped by 1 base and J by 3 bases, with 9 bases between them. Germline CDR1 and CDR2: MGHRA and YSYEKL. The CDR3 sequence is 14 residues long. The CDR3 DNA follows: TGCGCCAGCAGCCAAGCAGAGGGGGAAGAGACCCAGTACTTC. This encodes CASSQAEGEETQYF.

This clonotype has just a few counts. The V and J genes are TRBV7-6 and TRBJ2-3, with TRBD2 matching over 10 bases. V lost 3 bases, J lost 2 bases, and 8 bases stayed unmatched. This CDR3 comprises 17 residues. CDR1 is SGHVS, CDR2 FNYEAQ, per germline. The DNA for the CDR3 is TGTGCCAGCAGCTTCGAGACTAGCGGGCTAACCACAGATACGCAGTATTTT. Its translation: CASSFETSGLTTDTQYF.

This clonotype was seen a few times. The chain is built from TRBV11-3 and TRBJ2-1; D not certain. The germline V and J ends were trimmed by 0 bases and 10 bases, with 16 bases remaining between them. Germline V lookup: CDR1 SGHNT, CDR2 YENEEA. The CDR3 spans 15 residues. DNA for the CDR3: TGTGCCAGCAGCTTAGATAATTCTCCCTCCAGGGAGCAGTTCTTC. It yields the protein CASSLDNSPSREQFF.

This clonotype turned up a few times. The rearrangement links TRBV4-1 to TRBJ2-7; 11 bases line up with TRBD1. V was pared by 4 bases and J by 3 bases, with 5 bases of the junction left unmatched. Germline values: CDR1 MGHRA, CDR2 YSYEKL. The CDR3 length is 15 residues. The CDR3 DNA sequence: TGCGCCAGCAGCCTCGGGACAGGGGGGGGCTACGAGCAGTACTTC. Encoded protein: CASSLGTGGGYEQYF.

V usage is TRBV9 and J usage is TRBJ2-1; 13 nucleotides agree with TRBD2. The CDR3 extends over 15 amino acids. Germline CDR1 is SGDLS and CDR2 is YYNGEE. V was clipped by 3 bases and J by 10 bases; unmatched bases: 7. As DNA, the CDR3 is TGTGCCAGCAGCGGTGGACTAGCGGGAGTTCGGGAGCAGTTCTTC. Residues: CASSGGLAGVREQFF. Using reference TRBV9 and TRBJ2-1 for the parts outside the CDR3, the full variable domain is DSGVTQTPKHLITATGQRVTLRCSPRSGDLSVYWYQQSLDQGLQFLIQYYNGEERAKGNILERFSAQQFPDLHSELNLSSLELGDSALYFCASSGGLAGVREQFFGPGTRLTVL.

The V call is TRBV5-5, the J call TRBJ2-5, with 7 positions matching TRBD2. CDR3 length: 14 residues. Germline V gives CDR1 SGHKS, CDR2 YYEKEE (reference sequence). The V gene end was trimmed by 5 bases and the J gene end by 2 bases; junction bases not matched to a gene: 6. The CDR3 spells CASRSLAEQETQYF. Written as DNA, the CDR3 is TGTGCCAGCAGGTCTCTAGCGGAACAAGAGACCCAGTACTTC.

This clonotype was seen at least ten times. The chain is built from TRBV19 and TRBJ1-5; 8 positions agree with TRBD1. The CDR3 is made up of 15 amino acids. V shed 3 bases and J 7 bases; nucleotides not matched to a gene: 8. CDR1 and CDR2 from the germline V gene are LNHDA and SQIVND (reference sequence). The CDR3 DNA sequence: TGTGCCAGTAGTATCCAGGACAGGGCTAAACAGCCCCAGCATTTT. Its translation: CASSIQDRAKQPQHF.

This clonotype was seen repeatedly, ten times or more. The V call is TRBV29-1, the J call TRBJ1-2; D possibly corresponds to TRBD1 (5 bases). Trimming took off 1 base at V and 4 bases at J, with 10 bases between the two ends. The CDR3 covers 13 residues. Per germline, CDR1 SQVTM and CDR2 ANQGSEA. The CDR3 DNA reads as TGCAGCGTTGAAGGCGGCAGGGCCTATGGCTACACCTTC. Protein product: CSVEGGRAYGYTF.

This clonotype occurred many times. The chain employs TRBV3-1 and TRBJ2-1; 11 bases agree with TRBD2. The CDR3 runs to 16 residues. Germline loops: CDR1 LGHDT, CDR2 YNNKEL (reference sequence). Trimming took 1 base from V and 6 from J; bases not matched to a gene: 5. The CDR3 spells CASSQAPGLAVNEQFF. The CDR3 bases are TGTGCCAGCAGCCAAGCTCCGGGACTAGCGGTCAATGAGCAGTTCTTC.

The V call is TRBV7-3, the J call TRBJ2-3; no reliable D call. The CDR3 totals 14 residues. V gave up 4 bases and J gave up 1 base, with 9 bases separating them. Looked up from germline, CDR1 is SGHTA and CDR2 is FQGTGA. The CDR3 bases are TGTGCCAGCAGCTCCGGGTGGGGCACAGATACGCAGTATTTT. It codes for CASSSGWGTDTQYF.